The 10 T cell receptor beta chains presented below share a single source sample, sequenced in a study of blood T cell repertoires in COVID-19. Assay: immunoSEQ multiplex PCR; the TCRdb copy retains only in-frame clones and omits some. Among fewer than 250,000 clones listed, about nine tenths were seen once. The specimen sequenced was PBMCs or T cells enriched from blood (not recorded which). These receptors were collected from a man aged 25 to 45 in a cohort exposed to, infected with or recovered from COVID-19 (not recorded which).

The chain recombines TRBV3-1 (or the pseudogene TRBV3-2) with TRBJ1-2, with a tentative D call TRBD1 (6 bases). CDR1 and CDR2 (germline): LGHDT, YNNKEL (reference sequence). V was clipped by 2 bases and J by 2 bases, with 12 bases between them. The CDR3 is 15 residues long. The CDR3 here is CASSQSSGGNYGYTF. The DNA of the CDR3 is TGTGCCAGCAGCCAATCGAGCGGGGGCAACTATGGCTACACCTTC.

The rearrangement links TRBV9 to TRBJ2-3, with TRBD2 matching 7 bases. This CDR3 spans 15 amino acids. The junction had 3 bases not matched to a gene; V was cut back by 0 bases and J by 2 bases. Germline CDR1 reads SGDLS; CDR2 reads YYNGEE. The CDR3 DNA sequence: TGTGCCAGCAGCGTAGGAAGCGGGATCACAGATACGCAGTATTTT. This sequence encodes CASSVGSGITDTQYF.

The chain uses TRBV28 and TRBJ1-5; D is unresolved. V lost 2 bases, J lost 0 bases, and 8 bases lay in between. Germline CDR1 and CDR2: MDHEN and SYDVKM. The CDR3 loop spans 15 amino acids. CDR3 sequence reads: CASSLVSVSNQPQHF. The CDR3 region has the DNA TGTGCCAGCAGTTTAGTCAGCGTTAGCAATCAGCCCCAGCATTTT.

V usage is TRBV2 and J usage is TRBJ1-2; a weak D match, TRBD1 (6 bases). The CDR3 extends over 11 amino acids. Looked up from germline, CDR1 is SNHLY and CDR2 is FYNNEI. Between the trimmed V and J ends, which lost 5 bases and 8 bases, there was a span of 9 bases. The CDR3 DNA follows: TGTGCCAGCAGTTCGGGGGGCGGCTACACCTTC. Encoded protein: CASSSGGGYTF.

This clone was recorded only once. The rearrangement links TRBV27 to TRBJ2-3; tentative D call: TRBD2 (5 bases). V dropped 5 bases and J dropped 3 bases, with 21 bases sitting between them. The germline gives CDR1 MNHEY, CDR2 SMNVEV (reference sequence). The CDR3 is 17 residues long. This CDR3 reads CASSPTARGAVTDTQYF. CDR3 DNA: TGTGCCAGCAGTCCCACAGCACGGGGAGCGGTTACAGATACGCAGTATTTT.

The chain recombines TRBV7-9 with TRBJ1-1; no clear D gene. In germline, CDR1 is SEHNR, CDR2 FQNEAQ (reference sequence). CDR3 size: 14 residues. The V gene lost 4 bases and the J gene lost 0 bases, with 9 bases spanning the gap. The CDR3 sequence: CASSSGSLNTEAFF. The DNA for the CDR3 is TGTGCCAGCAGCTCGGGGTCTTTGAACACTGAAGCTTTCTTT.

V usage is TRBV7-3 and J usage is TRBJ2-1; a possible D gene is TRBD2 (6 bases). Germline CDR1 reads SGHTA; CDR2 reads FQGTGA. V lost 5 bases and J lost 6, with 11 bases in between. The CDR3 consists of 13 residues. The CDR3 bases are TGTGCCAGCAGCCCGCCGACTAGCAATGAGCAGTTCTTC. Its translation: CASSPPTSNEQFF.

This chain joins TRBV5-8 and TRBJ1-1, with D perhaps matching TRBD1 (6 bases). Germline V gene data show CDR1 as SGHTS and CDR2 as YDEGEE. V lost 8 bases and J lost 0, with 17 bases in between. There are 15 residues in the CDR3. CDR3 nucleotides: TGTGCCAGTAACGGACAGCCTGTTATGAACACTGAAGCTTTCTTT. It translates to CASNGQPVMNTEAFF.

The chain joins TRBV28 to TRBJ1-2; 8 bases match TRBD1. The CDR3 spans 14 residues. Trimming cost V 6 bases and J 5 bases; bases outside gene matches: 8. Germline V gene sequence: CDR1 MDHEN, CDR2 SYDVKM. CDR3 residues: CASRIGQGSYGYTF. Here the CDR3 DNA reads TGTGCCAGCAGGATAGGACAGGGATCATATGGCTACACCTTC.

The CDR3 sequence: CASSFTGLNTEAFF. The CDR3 DNA is TGTGCCAGCAGTTTCACAGGGTTAAACACTGAAGCTTTCTTT. The chain has TRBV6-5 and TRBJ1-1; weak D call: TRBD1 (6 bases). CDR3 size: 14 residues. The V gene lost 4 bases and the J gene lost 2 bases, with 11 bases spanning the gap. CDR1 is MNHEY, CDR2 SVGAGI, per germline.